This T cell receptor beta chain originates from a study of OX40 agonist ivuxolimab in advanced cancers. For the wider study: Ivuxolimab was a fully human IgG2 agonistic monoclonal antibody targeting the costimulatory receptor OX40 (CD134). Patients were allowed to have had prior anti-PD-1, anti-PD-L1 or anti-CTLA-4 therapy, and about 40% of the dose-escalation patients had been treated with checkpoint inhibitors. The paper reports the monotherapy dose-escalation portion (N = 52 patients) of the phase I ivuxolimab trial. Of the approximately 50 dose-escalation patients, hepatocellular carcinoma was present in roughly 19, melanoma in some 15, renal cell carcinoma in 9 and head and neck cancer in 9. A male proportion of under 85% and a mean age of roughly 55 years, ranging from roughly 23 to 79, were recorded for the dose-escalation cohort. Partial responses occurred in three dose-escalation patients: two with cutaneous melanoma and one with hepatocellular carcinoma. Intravenous ivuxolimab was administered to patients every 2 weeks at six dose levels: 0.01, 0.1, 0.3, 1.5, 3 and 10 mg/kg. The point of sequencing TCRbeta in the periphery was to test whether ivuxolimab changed TCR sequence diversity and drove clonal T-cell expansion. On the study overall, not on this receptor specifically: After ivuxolimab, more expanded clones were found on average in CD8+ T cells than in CD4+ T cells. At doses of 0.1 to 3.0 mg/kg, clonal expansion of both CD4+ and CD8+ T cells in blood was seen between baseline and week 6. Partial responders in the 0.1-3.0 mg/kg groups had among the lowest normalized peripheral clonal expansion, especially among CD8+ T cells. The antigen specificity of the peripheral T cells that underwent clonal expansion was not determined. Low levels of normalized T-cell clonal expansion were also seen in some patients who did not respond.

For this clone: This receptor's antigen is unknown. The record has no base qualities; no much larger clone is one base away.

Patients with a history of autoimmune disease or receiving systemic immunosuppression were excluded from the trial. Peripheral blood for TCR sequencing was collected from all dose cohorts at baseline, on cycle 4 day 1, and on cycle 7 day 1. The samples were taken from a phase I, first-in-human, multicenter, open-label dose-escalation trial of ivuxolimab. Adults with locally advanced or metastatic melanoma, renal cell, hepatocellular, or head and neck squamous cell carcinoma were enrolled in the trial. CD4+ and CD8+ T cells were sorted separately from peripheral blood before TCR sequencing. Genomic DNA was extracted from sorted cells for sequencing of the TCRbeta CDR3 region. The immunoSEQ Assay was used for sequencing of TCRbeta CDR3 regions. Entries here come from immuneACCESS through TCRdb and include only in-frame sequences with V and J called. Some clones fail to appear in such tables; in the studies checked, an unresolved V gene covers under half of the shortfall, and the cause of the remainder is unknown. In this sample the table shows about 77,000 clones, under 90% of which occur a single time. The top ten constitute around 2.6% of the sample.

The germline V gene provides CDR1 SGHAT and CDR2 FQNNGV. The CDR3, cysteine through phenylalanine, is 15 amino acids long. Only CDR3 DNA remains: 45 bases, in frame from the first base. V is pared back by 3 bases and J by 0 bases, with 9 bases lying between the germline termini. The material was CD4+ or CD8+ T cells sorted from blood, obtained in a trial of the OX40 agonist ivuxolimab. The chain is made from TRBV11-2 and TRBJ1-3, with no reliable assignment of the D segment. This sequence was found in an adult with an advanced solid tumor such as melanoma, head and neck, liver or kidney cancer. The CDR3 region has the sequence CASSFDRSSGNTIYF. The DNA is as follows: TGTGCCAGCAGCTTCGACCGTTCCTCTGGAAACACCATATATTTT.